The 27 T cell receptor beta chains given below trace back to one sample, sequenced in a study of a mutant IDH1 vaccine in newly diagnosed glioma (dated by TCRdb to 2020 to 2023). The library relied on the immunoSEQ multiplex PCR assay. TCRdb stores this immuneACCESS table with in-frame sequences only. Part of the clones is absent; in the studies checked, under half of the shortfall reflects unresolved V genes, and no reason is known for the rest. A total of 52,000 or so clones appear in this sample, around 82% of them only once. 3% to 3.5% of the sample rests with the top ten. This sample's time point label indicates: week 5, during vaccination. Each vaccine dose was 300 ug of a 20-mer mutant IDH1 peptide in Montanide, given subcutaneously with topical imiquimod. Their target antigens are unknown. The sample in question was PBMCs, obtained from a glioma patient whose treatment included an IDH1 peptide vaccine. These receptors originate from a woman in her late teens or twenties with glioma. Some clones in this sample may be carry-over from other donors' samples.

This clone was seen only once. This chain joins TRBV18 and TRBJ1-1; D is unclear. From germline, CDR1 is KGHSH and CDR2 LQKENI. V lost 2 bases and J lost 1, with 11 bases in between. This CDR3 spans 15 amino acids. The DNA for the CDR3 is TGTGCCAGCTCACCAGTCATGGTAGGGAACACTGAAGCTTTCTTT. It codes for CASSPVMVGNTEAFF.

This chain connects TRBV2 to TRBJ1-4, with a possible D match to TRBD1 (6 bases). The V end was cut by 5 bases, the J end by 4 bases, with 11 bases between. The CDR3 length is 14 residues. Per the germline V gene, CDR1 is SNHLY and CDR2 is FYNNEI. This chain's CDR3 is CASSSDSYNEKLFF. CDR3 sequence (DNA): TGTGCCAGCAGTTCGGACAGTTATAATGAAAAACTGTTTTTT.

V and J are TRBV9 and TRBJ2-7; 9 bases line up with TRBD2. The CDR3 loop spans 16 amino acids. The trim removed 4 bases at V and 2 bases at J, leaving 10 bases unmatched. Germline lookup yields CDR1 SGDLS and CDR2 YYNGEE. CDR3 region: CASSSSFSGGPYEQYF. The CDR3, as DNA: TGTGCCAGCAGCAGCTCCTTTAGCGGGGGACCCTACGAGCAGTACTTC.

V gene TRBV7-2 combines with J gene TRBJ1-4, with TRBD1 as a possible D gene (5 bases). V shed 1 base and J shed 1 base, with 7 bases lying between them. The CDR3 totals 15 residues. Germline V gene sequence: CDR1 SGHTA, CDR2 FQGNSA. In DNA form, the CDR3 reads TGTGCCAGCAGCTTAGGGGGGGGAACTAATGAAAAACTGTTTTTT. The encoded protein is CASSLGGGTNEKLFF.

This clone was seen a handful of times. The CDR3 here is CASARSVRGQPQHF. The CDR3 DNA follows: TGTGCTAGTGCCCGATCGGTACGTGGTCAGCCCCAGCATTTT. This chain connects TRBV12-5 to TRBJ1-5; unclear D gene. The CDR3 spans 14 residues. V lost 7 bases and J 6 bases, leaving 16 bases between the germline ends. Germline V lookup: CDR1 LGHNT, CDR2 FRNRAP.

The chain is built from TRBV5-1 and TRBJ2-2, with 12 nucleotides matching TRBD2. The CDR3 is 16 residues long. CDR1 is SGHRS, CDR2 YFSETQ, per germline. Trimming removed 3 bases from V and 6 bases from J; junction bases left unmatched: 6. CDR3 coding DNA: TGCGCCAGCAGCTCCCGACTAGCGGGAGACCCCGGGGAGCTGTTTTTT. Its protein product is CASSSRLAGDPGELFF.

The J gene is TRBJ2-7, the V gene TRBV10-3; 7 bases are a match to TRBD1. Germline CDR1 and CDR2: ENHRY and SYGVKD. The trim removed 8 bases at V and 3 bases at J, leaving 7 bases unmatched. CDR3 size: 13 residues. The CDR3 DNA reads as TGTGCCATCGGCAGGGGGAGCGGCTACGAGCAGTACTTC. Its protein product is CAIGRGSGYEQYF.

The J gene is TRBJ1-5, the V gene TRBV6-6; the match to TRBD1 covers 9 bases. The CDR3 has 15 residues. Germline loops: CDR1 MNHNY, CDR2 SVGAGI (reference sequence). Trimming removed 7 bases from V and 3 bases from J; junction bases left unmatched: 7. The CDR3 region is CASTLTGGINQPQHF. The CDR3 DNA follows: TGTGCCAGCACTTTGACAGGGGGGATCAATCAGCCCCAGCATTTT.

This sequence joins TRBV6-5 and TRBJ2-5, with a weak D call TRBD1 (6 bases). Looked up from germline, CDR1 is MNHEY and CDR2 is SVGAGI. This CDR3 is 13 amino acids long. The germline V and J ends were trimmed by 0 bases and 11 bases, with 13 bases remaining between them. CDR3 in amino acids: CASSYSRLGAQYF. CDR3 bases: TGTGCCAGCAGTTACTCGAGGCTGGGGGCTCAGTACTTC.

Worth noting for this clone: A much larger clonotype is one base distant, so this may be a read error. The genes are TRBV2 and TRBJ1-2; D might be TRBD1 (5 bases). CDR1 and CDR2 from the germline V gene are SNHLY and FYNNEI. The length of the CDR3 is 17 residues. V was clipped by 0 bases and J by 1 base, with 15 bases between them. Written as DNA, the CDR3 is TGTGCCAGCAGTGAAGCGCCTCACCACAGGCTTAACTATGGCTACACCTTC. Protein sequence: CASSEAPHHRLNYGYTF.

The chain carries TRBV2 and TRBJ1-5; perhaps TRBD1 as D (6 bases). From germline, CDR1 is SNHLY and CDR2 FYNNEI. Trimming removed 5 bases from V and 1 base from J, with 9 bases in between. The CDR3 is 14 amino acids. CDR3 nucleotides: TGTGCCAGCAGTCCAACAGGGAGCAATCAGCCCCAGCATTTT. Translating it yields CASSPTGSNQPQHF.

V usage is TRBV7-8 and J usage is TRBJ2-2; 8 nucleotides line up with TRBD2. This CDR3 has 16 residues. V gave up 0 bases and J gave up 7 bases; unmatched junction bases: 7. Germline V gene data show CDR1 as SGHVS and CDR2 as FQNEAQ. The CDR3 protein is CASSLARTSRDGELFF. In DNA form, the CDR3 reads TGTGCCAGCAGCTTAGCGAGGACTAGCAGGGACGGGGAGCTGTTTTTT. The whole variable domain, remainder taken from reference TRBV7-8 and TRBJ2-2, is GAGVSQSPRYKVAKRGQDVALRCDPISGHVSLFWYQQALGQGPEFLTYFQNEAQLDKSGLPSDRFFAERPEGSVSTLKIQRTQQEDSAVYLCASSLARTSRDGELFFGEGSRLTVL.

This sequence joins TRBV6-1 and TRBJ2-5; D uncertain. The germline CDR1 and CDR2 sequences are MNHNS and SASEGT. The CDR3 consists of 11 residues. Trimming stripped 5 bases from V and 0 bases from J, with 1 base between. CDR3 DNA: TGTGCCAGCAGTTACCAAGAGACCCAGTACTTC. This sequence encodes CASSYQETQYF.

The V call is TRBV5-8, the J call TRBJ1-1, with D possibly being TRBD1 (5 bases). This CDR3 region has 15 residues. CDR1 and CDR2 from the germline V gene are SGHTS and YDEGEE. V shed 0 bases and J shed 1 base, with 10 bases lying between them. CDR3 region: CASSLEGGANTEAFF. In DNA form, the CDR3 reads TGTGCCAGCAGCTTGGAAGGCGGGGCGAACACTGAAGCTTTCTTT.

This clone has only a few counts. The chain is built from TRBV5-1 and TRBJ1-1; no clear D. CDR1 and CDR2 from the germline V gene are SGHRS and YFSETQ. This CDR3 comprises 14 residues. Trimming removed 5 bases from V and 0 bases from J, with 11 bases in between. This CDR3 is CASRMETLNTEAFF. CDR3 DNA: TGCGCCAGCAGGATGGAGACTTTGAACACTGAAGCTTTCTTT.

The V call is TRBV27, the J call TRBJ1-2; D is perhaps TRBD1 (5 bases). Trimming took 6 bases from V and 4 from J, leaving 15 bases between them. This CDR3 has 14 residues. From germline, CDR1 is MNHEY and CDR2 SMNVEV (reference sequence). CDR3 sequence reads: CASRVLGEGYGYTF. As DNA, the CDR3 is TGTGCCAGCAGGGTACTAGGGGAGGGCTATGGCTACACCTTC.

V usage is TRBV30 and J usage is TRBJ1-2, with D tentatively TRBD1 (5 bases). Trimming removed 2 bases from V and 4 bases from J, with 17 bases in between. The germline V gene has CDR1 GTSNPN and CDR2 SVGIG (reference sequence). The CDR3 loop spans 15 amino acids. The DNA for the CDR3 is TGTGCCTGGAGTCTATCCGGGACCATTAGCTATGGCTACACCTTC. As protein: CAWSLSGTISYGYTF. Complete variable domain (other parts from reference TRBV30 and TRBJ1-2): SQTIHQWPATLVQPVGSPLSLECTVEGTSNPNLYWYRQAAGRGLQLLFYSVGIGQISSEVPQNLSASRPQDRQFILSSKKLLLSDSGFYLCAWSLSGTISYGYTFGSGTRLTVV.

Comments on this clone: A single base separates this from a much larger clone, so it may be a read error. In the same sample, other DNA sequences code for this CDR3. The chain links TRBV30 to TRBJ2-1, with 10 nucleotides matching TRBD1. Germline V gene lookup returns CDR1 GTSNPN and CDR2 SVGIG (reference sequence). CDR3 length equals 14 residues. The CDR3 loop reads CAFLKTGGYNEQFF. For the CDR3, the DNA is TGTGCCTTTCTCAAGACAGGGGGCTACAACGAGCAGTTCTTC.

This chain connects TRBV9 to TRBJ2-2; the match to TRBD2 covers 11 bases. Unmatched junction bases numbered 7, after V lost 0 bases and J lost 0 bases. This CDR3 has 19 residues. Germline lookup yields CDR1 SGDLS and CDR2 YYNGEE. CDR3 residues: CASSVVPSGGRANTGELFF. In DNA, the CDR3 is TGTGCCAGCAGCGTAGTCCCTAGCGGGGGGCGCGCGAACACCGGGGAGCTGTTTTTT.

The genes are TRBV4-1 and TRBJ2-5; 10 bases fit TRBD1. CDR1 MGHRA and CDR2 YSYEKL come from the germline V gene. CDR3 length: 16 residues. With 5 bases clipped from V and 1 base from J, the junction kept 7 bases outside the gene matches. The CDR3 DNA sequence: TGCGCCAGCAGCTACCGGGACAGGGGTACCCAAGAGACCCAGTACTTC. Translation gives CASSYRDRGTQETQYF.

CDR3 protein: CASSRVADYEQYF. CDR3 DNA sequence: TGTGCCAGCAGCCGGGTGGCAGATTACGAGCAGTACTTC. The rearrangement uses TRBV5-4 and TRBJ2-7; D gene ambiguous. This CDR3 is 13 amino acids long. Trimming took 4 bases from V and 4 from J, leaving 12 bases between them. In germline, CDR1 is SGHNT, CDR2 YYREEE (reference sequence).

V and J are TRBV7-2 and TRBJ2-3, with TRBD2 matching over 8 bases. Trimming cost V 5 bases and J 5 bases; bases outside gene matches: 12. Germline V gene sequence: CDR1 SGHTA, CDR2 FQGNSA. CDR3 size: 16 residues. The DNA of the CDR3 is TGTGCCAGCAGCCCAGGGTGGCGGGGGGCCGGAGATACGCAGTATTTT. It specifies CASSPGWRGAGDTQYF.

This clone was seen a single time. The V and J genes are TRBV13 and TRBJ2-7, with no clear D. The CDR3 is 12 amino acids. The V gene's germline CDR1 is PRHDT and CDR2 FYEKMQ (reference sequence). Trimming left V 5 bases short and J 0 bases short, with 5 bases between. This CDR3 is CASSPSSYEQYF. For the CDR3, the DNA is TGTGCCAGCAGCCCTAGCTCCTACGAGCAGTACTTC.

The chain recombines TRBV5-1 with TRBJ2-1; 11 nucleotides agree with TRBD2. Germline V gives CDR1 SGHRS, CDR2 YFSETQ. Trimming at V came to 3 bases and at J to 5 bases, leaving 4 bases not matched to a gene. The CDR3 sequence is 15 residues long. The CDR3 DNA reads as TGCGCCAGCAGCTCGGGACTAGCGGCCCACAATGAGCAGTTCTTC. This sequence encodes CASSSGLAAHNEQFF.

The CDR3, as DNA: TGTGCCAGTAGTTCCATAAGGATCTTAAAAGAGCAGCCCCAGCATTTT. Translation: CASSSIRILKEQPQHF. This chain links TRBV19 with TRBJ1-5; D not certain. The germline CDR1 and CDR2 sequences are LNHDA and SQIVND (reference sequence). Trimming left V 5 bases short and J 7 bases short, with 21 bases between. The length of the CDR3 is 16 residues.

The gene calls are TRBV6-4 and TRBJ2-3; possible D gene TRBD2, 6 bases. This CDR3 comprises 15 residues. Per germline, CDR1 MRHNA and CDR2 SNTAGT. Trimming left V 0 bases short and J 3 bases short, with 10 bases between. Written as DNA, the CDR3 is TGTGCCAGCAGTGACTCTATCCTAGCGACAGATACGCAGTATTTT. Its translation: CASSDSILATDTQYF.

V gene TRBV10-1 combines with J gene TRBJ2-3; the D is unclear. V lost 4 bases and J 2 bases, leaving 13 bases between the germline ends. This CDR3 comprises 15 residues. Germline CDR1 is WNHNN and CDR2 is SYGVQD (reference sequence). As DNA, the CDR3 is TGCGCCAGCAGTGCAACTCTGAGTATCACAGATACGCAGTATTTT. It yields the protein CASSATLSITDTQYF.